This is a list of T cell receptor beta chains from one sample in a study of beta chain features in type 1 diabetes. Measured with immunoSEQ multiplex PCR; TCRdb has only the in-frame clones, and not every one. This table has more than 300,000 clones, over 12% appearing once. The sample comprised naive CD4+ T cells from blood. Receptors originate from a woman aged 18-29 years in good health. Each CDR3 is given with its conserved first and last residue. Fields, in order: clone size, V gene, J gene, D gene, CDR3 protein, CDR3 DNA. D genes are given only for firm matches. The size entry is marked missing in some rows and otherwise reads once, few, many or a size class.

few,TRBV5-1,TRBJ1-2,TRBD1,CASRFGTAYGYTF,TGCGCCAGCAGATTCGGGACAGCTTATGGCTACACCTTC
few,TRBV5-4,TRBJ2-4,NA,CASSPGPARNIQYF,TGTGCCAGCAGCCCAGGGCCAGCTCGAAACATTCAGTACTTC
NA,TRBV7-3,TRBJ1-2,NA,CASSGTGNYGYTF,TGTGCCAGCAGCGGTACAGGGAACTATGGCTACACCTTC
NA,TRBV28,TRBJ2-7,NA,CASSRTPKSYEQYF,TGTGCCAGCAGTAGGACACCCAAATCCTACGAGCAGTACTTC
NA,TRBV6-7,TRBJ2-7,TRBD2,CASNGREWTAEQYF,TGTGCCAGCAACGGGCGGGAGTGGACCGCCGAGCAGTACTTC
NA,TRBV6-6,TRBJ2-5,NA,CASRETGQETQYF,TGTGCCAGCAGGGAGACCGGCCAAGAGACCCAGTACTTC
few,TRBV29-1,TRBJ1-1,NA,CSVVIGGYTEAFF,TGCAGCGTTGTTATAGGGGGTTATACTGAAGCTTTCTTT
NA,TRBV14,TRBJ1-2,TRBD1,CASRLPGTGYGYTF,TGTGCCAGCAGACTTCCGGGGACAGGGTATGGCTACACCTTC
NA,TRBV7-9,TRBJ2-1,NA,CASSPRDLNYNEQFF,TGTGCCAGCAGCCCTCGGGACTTAAATTACAATGAGCAGTTCTTC
NA,TRBV28,TRBJ2-1,NA,CATDLSGTYYNEQFF,TGTGCCACCGACCTGAGCGGAACCTACTACAATGAGCAGTTCTTC
few,TRBV29-1,TRBJ2-1,NA,CSVDSTAYNEQFF,TGCAGCGTTGACTCTACCGCCTACAATGAGCAGTTCTTC
few,TRBV30,TRBJ1-5,NA,CAWSVWEPNQPQHF,TGTGCCTGGAGTGTATGGGAGCCGAATCAGCCCCAGCATTTT
few,TRBV11-2,TRBJ2-1,NA,CASSLDRVGNEQFF,TGTGCCAGCAGCTTAGACAGGGTAGGAAATGAGCAGTTCTTC
few,TRBV9,TRBJ1-1,NA,CASSVAPMNTEAFF,TGTGCCAGCAGCGTAGCCCCTATGAACACTGAAGCTTTCTTT
NA,TRBV18,TRBJ2-5,NA,CASSLTGQQETQYF,TGTGCCAGCTCACTGACGGGACAACAAGAGACCCAGTACTTC
NA,TRBV30,TRBJ2-2,NA,CAWSGGPNTGELFF,TGTGCCTGGAGTGGCGGGCCTAACACCGGGGAGCTGTTTTTT
few,TRBV7-9,TRBJ2-3,NA,CASSPSGGVGDTQYF,TGTGCCAGCAGCCCCAGCGGAGGGGTAGGGGATACGCAGTATTTT
few,TRBV28,TRBJ2-3,TRBD2,CASRTGGLGSGTDTQYF,TGTGCCAGCAGAACGGGAGGGCTCGGGTCTGGCACAGATACGCAGTATTTT
NA,TRBV30,TRBJ2-3,TRBD1,CAWRLTGGTDTQYF,TGTGCCTGGAGGCTGACAGGGGGCACAGATACGCAGTATTTT
few,TRBV28,TRBJ2-7,TRBD2,CASISPGLAGGKSSYEQYF,TGTGCCAGCATTTCACCGGGACTAGCGGGAGGGAAAAGTTCCTACGAGCAGTACTTC
few,TRBV19,TRBJ2-1,TRBD2,CASSIQGTREYNEQFF,TGTGCCAGTAGTATTCAGGGGACTAGAGAATACAATGAGCAGTTCTTC
NA,TRBV28,TRBJ2-7,TRBD2,CASSKLSGSSYEQYF,TGTGCCAGCAGCAAACTCAGCGGGAGCTCCTACGAGCAGTACTTC
few,TRBV30,TRBJ1-5,NA,CAWSPTGLGNQPQHF,TGTGCCTGGAGTCCCACAGGTTTAGGCAATCAGCCCCAGCATTTT
NA,TRBV28,TRBJ2-7,TRBD2,CASTGGVSYEQYF,TGTGCCAGCACGGGAGGGGTATCCTACGAGCAGTACTTC
NA,TRBV9,TRBJ2-3,NA,CASSVVDVSRDTQYF,TGTGCCAGCAGCGTAGTTGATGTGTCGAGAGATACGCAGTATTTT
NA,TRBV5-4,TRBJ2-1,TRBD2,CASNAKSGGSYNEQFF,TGTGCCAGCAACGCTAAGAGCGGGGGCTCCTACAATGAGCAGTTCTTC